The 15 T cell receptor beta chains given below trace back to one sample, sequenced in a study of STAT3 mutations in large granular lymphocyte leukemia. Profiled with immunoSEQ multiplex PCR; TCRdb holds only in-frame clones, not every one. Of over 30,000 clones in the sample, 75% to 90% are singletons; the top ten hold over 9.5%. These TCRs' antigens remain unknown. Study-wide findings and caveats: In T-cell large granular lymphocyte leukemia, about half of patients showed multiple immunodominant subclonotypes.

Sequencing was carried out using peripheral blood mononuclear cells. The receptors shown here come from a man between 60 and 70 years old with T-cell large granular lymphocyte leukemia. Some clones in this sample may be carry-over from other donors' samples.

This clone turned up a few times. The CDR3 sequence: CASSLAVGRGPTDTQYF. CDR3 DNA sequence: TGCGCCAGCAGCTTGGCCGTGGGGCGGGGTCCCACAGATACGCAGTATTTT. The chain has TRBV5-1 and TRBJ2-3; D may be TRBD2 (6 bases). The germline V and J ends were trimmed by 0 bases and 2 bases, with 16 bases remaining between them. The CDR3 runs 17 residues. Germline V gene sequence: CDR1 SGHRS, CDR2 YFSETQ.

CDR3 in DNA: TGTGCTAGTGGTTTTGGGACCAGGGGGGGAGACATTCAGTACTTC. Translating gives CASGFGTRGGDIQYF. The chain combines TRBV12-5 with TRBJ2-4; TRBD1 or TRBD2 may be the D gene (7 bases each). Germline lookup yields CDR1 LGHNT and CDR2 FRNRAP. V was trimmed by 3 bases and J by 8 bases, leaving 17 bases between them. This CDR3 has 15 amino acids.

The chain has TRBV11-1 and TRBJ2-3, with a possible D match to TRBD1 (6 bases). The CDR3 covers 16 residues. CDR1 and CDR2 (germline): SGHAT, FQDESV (reference sequence). The V gene lost 2 bases and the J gene lost 0 bases, with 12 bases spanning the gap. As DNA, the CDR3 is TGTGCCAGCAGCTTAATTGGCAGGGGTAGCACAGATACGCAGTATTTT. Its translation is CASSLIGRGSTDTQYF.

The rearrangement links TRBV5-4 to TRBJ2-5, with 12 positions matching TRBD2. The CDR3 is 17 amino acids. J gave up 1 base and V 0 bases, and 4 bases lay outside the gene matches. Per the germline V gene, CDR1 is SGHNT and CDR2 is YYREEE (reference sequence). In DNA, the CDR3 is TGTGCCAGCAGCTTGGGGGCTAGCGGGAGGGGCCAAGAGACCCAGTACTTC. Translating gives CASSLGASGRGQETQYF.

The chain employs TRBV27 and TRBJ2-4, with 9 bases matching TRBD2. Germline CDR1 reads MNHEY; CDR2 reads SMNVEV (reference sequence). This CDR3 has 16 residues. The ends lost 6 bases at V and 0 bases at J; junction bases unmatched: 6. The CDR3 region is CASSPLAGLAKNIQYF. DNA of the CDR3: TGTGCCAGCAGCCCTCTAGCGGGGTTAGCCAAAAACATTCAGTACTTC.

The table lists this clone with a few counts. Written as DNA, the CDR3 is TGTGCCAGCAGGTCTAGCGGGAGGGAGGAGTTCTTC. This encodes CASRSSGREEFF. V and J are TRBV28 and TRBJ2-1; 12 bases agree with TRBD2. Per germline, CDR1 MDHEN and CDR2 SYDVKM. CDR3 length: 12 amino acids. V shed 6 bases and J 14 bases; nucleotides not matched to a gene: 5.

The chain carries TRBV6-5 and TRBJ1-1, with 9 bases identical to TRBD1. The germline gives CDR1 MNHEY, CDR2 SVGAGI. The V and J ends lost 6 bases and 5 bases, in that order; junction bases with no gene match: 7. CDR3 length: 14 amino acids. The CDR3 reads CASSLQGANTEAFF. For the CDR3, the DNA is TGTGCCAGCAGCTTACAGGGGGCGAATACTGAAGCTTTCTTT.

The CDR3 spells CASSQEWGYEQYF. CDR3 DNA sequence: TGCGCCAGCAGCCAAGAATGGGGCTACGAGCAGTACTTC. The chain employs TRBV4-1 and TRBJ2-7; D is uncertain. With 0 bases removed from V and 3 bases from J, the gap between germline ends came to 6 bases. From germline, CDR1 is MGHRA and CDR2 YSYEKL. The CDR3 consists of 13 residues.

This clone has only one observation. The gene calls are TRBV6-6 and TRBJ1-1; D is undetermined. V was shortened by 6 bases and J by 1 base, with 12 bases between the two germline ends. Germline loops: CDR1 MNHNY, CDR2 SVGAGI (reference sequence). The CDR3 sequence is 14 residues long. CDR3 sequence: CASSSAYSNTEAFF. The CDR3 DNA reads as TGTGCCAGCAGCTCAGCCTACTCGAACACTGAAGCTTTCTTT.

This clone was seen once. This chain joins TRBV30 and TRBJ1-5, with D maybe TRBD1 (6 bases). The germline V gene has CDR1 GTSNPN and CDR2 SVGIG (reference sequence). The CDR3 is 13 residues long. V was clipped by 5 bases and J by 6 bases, with 14 bases between them. The CDR3 spells CAWGHRVGQPQHF. CDR3 DNA: TGTGCCTGGGGCCACAGGGTAGGTCAGCCCCAGCATTTT.

The V and J genes are TRBV7-3 and TRBJ2-2, with no clear D. Germline lookup yields CDR1 SGHTA and CDR2 FQGTGA. V lost 4 bases to trimming and J lost 0 bases, with 12 bases between them. CDR3 length: 16 residues. The CDR3 DNA is TGTGCCAGCAGCTCCCATCACGTGGCGAACACCGGGGAGCTGTTTTTT. Protein product: CASSSHHVANTGELFF.

CDR3 region: CASNPGQGRQYF. The CDR3 DNA is TGTGCCAGCAACCCAGGACAGGGGAGGCAGTACTTC. V is TRBV28 and J is TRBJ2-4, with 9 bases matching TRBD1. Germline CDR1 reads MDHEN; CDR2 reads SYDVKM. The J segment lost 13 bases and the V segment lost 7 bases, leaving 8 bases of the junction unmatched. This CDR3 is built from 12 residues.

The chain is built from TRBV5-4 and TRBJ1-2; 7 nucleotides agree with TRBD1. The CDR3 runs 13 residues. The germline V gene encodes CDR1 SGHNT and CDR2 YYREEE (reference sequence). The V and J ends lost 5 bases and 4 bases, in that order; junction bases with no gene match: 5. The CDR3 DNA follows: TGTGCCAGCAGTCAGGGGGACTTCTATGGCTACACCTTC. Encoded protein: CASSQGDFYGYTF.

The chain joins TRBV5-1 to TRBJ2-1; possibly TRBD1 for D (6 bases). Looked up from germline, CDR1 is SGHRS and CDR2 is YFSETQ. V gave up 0 bases and J gave up 12 bases, with 13 bases separating them. This CDR3 contains 13 residues. CDR3 residues: CASSLDWEQGQFF. In DNA, the CDR3 is TGCGCCAGCAGCTTGGACTGGGAACAGGGGCAGTTCTTC.

CDR3: CASSLVGSIGNTIYF. CDR3 nucleotides: TGTGCCAGCAGTTTAGTTGGGAGTATAGGAAACACCATATATTTT. V is TRBV28 and J is TRBJ1-3; D is unclear. CDR3 size: 15 residues. V gave up 2 bases and J gave up 4 bases, with 12 bases separating them. Germline V gene data show CDR1 as MDHEN and CDR2 as SYDVKM.